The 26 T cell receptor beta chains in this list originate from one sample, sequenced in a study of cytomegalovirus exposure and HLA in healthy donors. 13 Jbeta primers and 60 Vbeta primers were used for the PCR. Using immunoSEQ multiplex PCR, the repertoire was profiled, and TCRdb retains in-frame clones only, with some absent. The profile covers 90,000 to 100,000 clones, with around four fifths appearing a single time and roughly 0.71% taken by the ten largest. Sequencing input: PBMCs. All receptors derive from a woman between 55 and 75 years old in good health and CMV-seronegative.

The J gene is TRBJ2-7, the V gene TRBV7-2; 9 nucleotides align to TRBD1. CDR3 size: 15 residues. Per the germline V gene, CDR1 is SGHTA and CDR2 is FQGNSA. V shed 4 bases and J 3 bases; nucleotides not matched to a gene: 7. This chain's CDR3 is CASSSQGAYFYEQYF. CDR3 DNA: TGTGCCAGCAGCTCACAGGGGGCATACTTCTACGAGCAGTACTTC.

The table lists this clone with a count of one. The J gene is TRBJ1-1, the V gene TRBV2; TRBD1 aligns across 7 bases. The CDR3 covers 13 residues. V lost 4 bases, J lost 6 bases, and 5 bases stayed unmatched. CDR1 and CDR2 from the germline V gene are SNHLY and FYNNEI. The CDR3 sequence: CASSADRVSEAFF. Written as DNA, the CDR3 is TGTGCCAGCAGTGCCGACAGGGTATCTGAAGCTTTCTTT. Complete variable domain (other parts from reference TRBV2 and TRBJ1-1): EPEVTQTPSHQVTQMGQEVILRCVPISNHLYFYWYRQILGQKVEFLVSFYNNEISEKSEIFDDQFSVERPDGSNFTLKIRSTKLEDSAMYFCASSADRVSEAFFGQGTRLTVV.

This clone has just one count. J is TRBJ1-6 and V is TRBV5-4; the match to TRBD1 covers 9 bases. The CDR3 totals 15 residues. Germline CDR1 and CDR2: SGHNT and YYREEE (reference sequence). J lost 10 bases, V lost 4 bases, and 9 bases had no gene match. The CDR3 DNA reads TGTGCCAGCAGCCTCGGACAGGGGATTGAGTCACCCCTCCACTTT. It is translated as CASSLGQGIESPLHF.

CDR3 residues: CASSPGTSGTEQFF. The CDR3 DNA reads as TGTGCCAGCAGTCCCGGGACTAGCGGAACTGAGCAGTTCTTC. The J gene is TRBJ2-1, the V gene TRBV7-2, with 11 bases aligning to TRBD2. This CDR3 comprises 14 residues. V was clipped by 6 bases and J by 9 bases; unmatched bases: 7. Germline CDR1 is SGHTA and CDR2 is FQGNSA. The complete variable domain, with remaining parts taken from reference TRBV7-2 and TRBJ2-1, reads GAGVSQSPSNKVTEKGKDVELRCDPISGHTALYWYRQSLGQGLEFLIYFQGNSAPDKSGLPSDRFSAERTGGSVSTLTIQRTQQEDSAVYLCASSPGTSGTEQFFGPGTRLTVL.

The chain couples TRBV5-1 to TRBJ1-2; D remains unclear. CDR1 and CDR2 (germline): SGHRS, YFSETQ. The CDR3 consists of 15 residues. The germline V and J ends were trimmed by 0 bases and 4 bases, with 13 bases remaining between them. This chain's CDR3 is CASSLASEPSYGYTF. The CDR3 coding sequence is TGCGCCAGCAGCTTGGCCTCGGAGCCCAGCTATGGCTACACCTTC. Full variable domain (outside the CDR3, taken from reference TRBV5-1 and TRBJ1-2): KAGVTQTPRYLIKTRGQQVTLSCSPISGHRSVSWYQQTPGQGLQFLFEYFSETQRNKGNFPGRFSGRQFSNSRSEMNVSTLELGDSALYLCASSLASEPSYGYTFGSGTRLTVV.

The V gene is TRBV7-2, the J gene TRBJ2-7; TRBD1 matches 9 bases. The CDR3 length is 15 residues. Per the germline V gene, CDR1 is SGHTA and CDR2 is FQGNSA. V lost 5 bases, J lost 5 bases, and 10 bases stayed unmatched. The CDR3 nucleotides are TGTGCCAGCAGCACCCTTGGACAGGGGTGGAACGAGCAGTACTTC. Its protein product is CASSTLGQGWNEQYF.

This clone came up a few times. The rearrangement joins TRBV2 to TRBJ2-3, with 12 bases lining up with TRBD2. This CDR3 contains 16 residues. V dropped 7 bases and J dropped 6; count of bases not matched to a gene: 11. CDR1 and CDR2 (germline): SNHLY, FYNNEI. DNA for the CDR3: TGTGCCAGCATGAGGACTAGCGGGGTTCGGGGGGATACGCAGTATTTT. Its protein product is CASMRTSGVRGDTQYF.

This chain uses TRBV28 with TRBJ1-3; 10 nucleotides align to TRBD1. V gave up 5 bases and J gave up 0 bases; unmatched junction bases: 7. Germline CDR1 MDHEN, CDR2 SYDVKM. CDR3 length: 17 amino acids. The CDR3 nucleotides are TGTGCCAGCAGTGTCCCGGGACAGGGGTACTCTGGAAACACCATATATTTT. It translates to CASSVPGQGYSGNTIYF.

The CDR3 reads CASSQDPSGTYNEQFF. CDR3 coding DNA: TGCGCCAGCAGCCAAGATCCTAGCGGGACCTACAATGAGCAGTTCTTC. V and J are TRBV4-1 and TRBJ2-1, with TRBD2 identical over 9 bases. V was pared by 0 bases and J by 2 bases, with 2 bases of the junction left unmatched. The CDR3 runs to 16 residues. Germline CDR1 and CDR2: MGHRA and YSYEKL.

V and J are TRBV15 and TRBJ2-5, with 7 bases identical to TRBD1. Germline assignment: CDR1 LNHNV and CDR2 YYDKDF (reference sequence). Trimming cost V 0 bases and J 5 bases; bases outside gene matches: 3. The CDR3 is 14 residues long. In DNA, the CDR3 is TGTGCCACCAGCAGAGATCTAGGGGGCGAGACCCAGTACTTC. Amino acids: CATSRDLGGETQYF.

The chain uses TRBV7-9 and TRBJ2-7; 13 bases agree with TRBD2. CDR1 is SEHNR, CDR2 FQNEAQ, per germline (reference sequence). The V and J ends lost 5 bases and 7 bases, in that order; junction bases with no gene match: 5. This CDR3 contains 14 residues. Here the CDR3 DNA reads TGTGCCAGCAGCCCTGAGGGACTAGCGGGGGAGCAGTACTTC. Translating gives CASSPEGLAGEQYF.

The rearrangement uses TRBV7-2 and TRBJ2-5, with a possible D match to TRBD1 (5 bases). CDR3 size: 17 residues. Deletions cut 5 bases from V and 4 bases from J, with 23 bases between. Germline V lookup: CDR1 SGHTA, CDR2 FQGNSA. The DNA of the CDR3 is TGTGCCAGCAGCCCGAACAGGTACGAGGAGATAGGAGAGACCCAGTACTTC. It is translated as CASSPNRYEEIGETQYF.

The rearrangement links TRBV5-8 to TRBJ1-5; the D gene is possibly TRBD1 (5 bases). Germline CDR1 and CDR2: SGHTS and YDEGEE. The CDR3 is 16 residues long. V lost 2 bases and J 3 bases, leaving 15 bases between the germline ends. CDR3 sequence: CASSFLVGGFNQPQHF. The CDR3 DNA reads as TGTGCCAGCAGCTTCCTGGTCGGGGGTTTCAATCAGCCCCAGCATTTT.

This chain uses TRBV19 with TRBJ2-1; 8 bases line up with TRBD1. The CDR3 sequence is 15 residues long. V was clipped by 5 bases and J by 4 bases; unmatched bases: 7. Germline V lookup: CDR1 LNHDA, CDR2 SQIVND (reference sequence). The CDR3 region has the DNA TGTGCCAGTAGTTTAAGCCAGGGGGCATACAATGAGCAGTTCTTC. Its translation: CASSLSQGAYNEQFF.

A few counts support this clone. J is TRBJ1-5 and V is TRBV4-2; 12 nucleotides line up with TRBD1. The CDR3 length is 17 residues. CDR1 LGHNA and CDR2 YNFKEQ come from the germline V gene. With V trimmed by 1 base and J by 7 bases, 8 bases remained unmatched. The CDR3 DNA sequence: TGTGCCAGCAGCCAAGCCGGGACAGGGGGCGCGGGGCAGCCCCAGCATTTT. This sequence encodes CASSQAGTGGAGQPQHF.

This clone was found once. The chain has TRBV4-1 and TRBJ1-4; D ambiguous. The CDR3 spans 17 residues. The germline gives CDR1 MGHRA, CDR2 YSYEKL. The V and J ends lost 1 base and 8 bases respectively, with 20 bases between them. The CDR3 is CASSQAGAPTHWEKLFF. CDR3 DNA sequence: TGCGCCAGCAGCCAAGCGGGAGCCCCCACTCATTGGGAAAAACTGTTTTTT.

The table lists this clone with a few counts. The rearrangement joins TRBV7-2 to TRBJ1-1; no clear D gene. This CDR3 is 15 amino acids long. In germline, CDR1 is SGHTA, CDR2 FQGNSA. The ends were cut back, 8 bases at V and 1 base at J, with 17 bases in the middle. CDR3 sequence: CASLLFPKANTEAFF. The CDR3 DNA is TGTGCCAGCCTTTTATTTCCGAAAGCGAACACTGAAGCTTTCTTT.

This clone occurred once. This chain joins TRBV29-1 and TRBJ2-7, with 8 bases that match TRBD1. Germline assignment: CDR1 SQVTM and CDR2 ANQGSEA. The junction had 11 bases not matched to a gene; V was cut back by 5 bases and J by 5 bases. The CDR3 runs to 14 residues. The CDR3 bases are TGCAGCGTTTTCGGGTCAGGGGGCAACCACGAGCAGTACTTC. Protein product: CSVFGSGGNHEQYF.

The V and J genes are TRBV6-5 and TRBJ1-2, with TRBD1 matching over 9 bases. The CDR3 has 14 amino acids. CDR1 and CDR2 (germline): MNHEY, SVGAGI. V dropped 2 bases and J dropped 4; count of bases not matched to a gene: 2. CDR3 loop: CASSYRGQGYGYTF. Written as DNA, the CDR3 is TGTGCCAGCAGTTACCGGGGACAGGGCTATGGCTACACCTTC.

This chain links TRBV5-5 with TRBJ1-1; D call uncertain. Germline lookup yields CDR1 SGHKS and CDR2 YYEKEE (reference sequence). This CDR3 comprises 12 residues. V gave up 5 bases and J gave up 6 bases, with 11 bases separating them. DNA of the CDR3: TGTGCCAGCAGATCTGGAGCCCCTGAAGCTTTCTTT. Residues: CASRSGAPEAFF. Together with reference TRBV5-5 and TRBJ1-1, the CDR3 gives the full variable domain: DAGVTQSPTHLIKTRGQQVTLRCSPISGHKSVSWYQQVLGQGPQFIFQYYEKEERGRGNFPDRFSARQFPNYSSELNVNALLLGDSALYLCASRSGAPEAFFGQGTRLTVV.

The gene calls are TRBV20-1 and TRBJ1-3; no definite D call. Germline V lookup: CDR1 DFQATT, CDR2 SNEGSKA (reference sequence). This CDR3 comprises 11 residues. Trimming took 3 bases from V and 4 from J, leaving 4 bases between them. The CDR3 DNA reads TGCAGTGCTAGGTCGGGAAACACCATATATTTT. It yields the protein CSARSGNTIYF.

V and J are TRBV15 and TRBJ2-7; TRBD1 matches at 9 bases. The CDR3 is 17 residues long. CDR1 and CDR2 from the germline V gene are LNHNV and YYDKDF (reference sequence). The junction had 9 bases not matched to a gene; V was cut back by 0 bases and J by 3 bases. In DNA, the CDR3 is TGTGCCACCAGCAGAGAAAAACCGGGACAGGGTAACTACGAGCAGTACTTC. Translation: CATSREKPGQGNYEQYF.

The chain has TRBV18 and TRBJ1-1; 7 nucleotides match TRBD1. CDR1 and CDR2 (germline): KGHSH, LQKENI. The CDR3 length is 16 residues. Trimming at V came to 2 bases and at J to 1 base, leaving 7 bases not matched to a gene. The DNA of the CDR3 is TGTGCCAGCTCACCATTTCAGGGGGTCCAGAACACTGAAGCTTTCTTT. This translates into CASSPFQGVQNTEAFF.

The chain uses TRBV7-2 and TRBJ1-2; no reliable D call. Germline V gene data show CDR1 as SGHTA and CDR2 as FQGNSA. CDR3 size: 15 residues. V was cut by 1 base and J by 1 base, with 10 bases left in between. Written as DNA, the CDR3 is TGTGCCAGCAGCTTAGGACAACAGCTTAACTATGGCTACACCTTC. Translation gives CASSLGQQLNYGYTF.

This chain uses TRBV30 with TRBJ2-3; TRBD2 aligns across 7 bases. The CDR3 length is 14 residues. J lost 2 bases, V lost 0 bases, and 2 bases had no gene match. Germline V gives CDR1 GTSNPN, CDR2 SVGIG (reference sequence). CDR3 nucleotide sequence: TGTGCCTGGAGTGTGGGGGGGTTCACAGATACGCAGTATTTT. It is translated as CAWSVGGFTDTQYF.

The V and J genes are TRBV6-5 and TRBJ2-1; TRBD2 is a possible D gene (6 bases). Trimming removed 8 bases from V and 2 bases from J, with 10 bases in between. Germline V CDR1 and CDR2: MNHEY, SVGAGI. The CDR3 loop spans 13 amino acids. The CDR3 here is CASRRGAYNEQFF. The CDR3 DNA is TGTGCCAGCCGGCGCGGGGCCTACAATGAGCAGTTCTTC.